These 5 T cell receptor beta chains originate from one sample sequenced in a study of cytomegalovirus exposure and HLA in healthy donors. The study ran its PCR with 60 Vbeta and 13 Jbeta primers. Measured with immunoSEQ multiplex PCR; TCRdb has only the in-frame clones, and not every one. The table lists approximately 170,000 clones, 65% to 80% of them singletons. Sequencing was done on a sample of PBMCs. These receptor sequences come from a man younger than 35 in good health and CMV-seropositive.

For the CDR3, the DNA is TGTGCCAGCTCCTCGGGGGGGACCCCCTACGAGCAGTACGTC. Amino acid sequence: CASSSGGTPYEQYV. V is TRBV25-1 and J is TRBJ2-7; 8 nucleotides line up with TRBD2. This CDR3 region has 14 residues. Germline CDR1 is MGHDK and CDR2 is SYGVNS. V lost 8 bases and J lost 2; bases outside the gene matches: 8.

The chain links TRBV30 to TRBJ1-6; 10 bases are a match to TRBD1. Trimming took 2 bases from V and 10 from J; bases not matched to a gene: 8. CDR3 length equals 15 residues. Germline CDR1 GTSNPN, CDR2 SVGIG (reference sequence). DNA for the CDR3: TGTGCCTGGAGTCACACGGGACAGGGGAGGTCACCCCTCCACTTT. Residues: CAWSHTGQGRSPLHF.

The rearrangement links TRBV9 to TRBJ1-2; no reliable D call. The CDR3 extends over 13 amino acids. Trimming shortened V by 0 bases and J by 2 bases, and 5 bases separated the two germline ends. Germline CDR1 reads SGDLS; CDR2 reads YYNGEE. CDR3 sequence reads: CASSVDINYGYTF. The CDR3 DNA sequence: TGTGCCAGCAGCGTAGACATAAACTATGGCTACACCTTC.

This clone was counted only a few times. The V gene is TRBV5-1, the J gene TRBJ2-7; the match to TRBD1 covers 7 bases. V lost 4 bases to trimming and J lost 0 bases; unmatched junction nucleotides: 7. The CDR3 totals 15 residues. The germline V gene encodes CDR1 SGHRS and CDR2 YFSETQ. The CDR3 here is CASSGGQRFSYEQYV. For the CDR3, the DNA is TGCGCCAGCAGCGGGGGACAGCGATTCTCCTACGAGCAGTACGTC.

The chain recombines TRBV9 with TRBJ1-1; 9 bases align to TRBD1. The CDR3 has 15 residues. Trimming took 0 bases from V and 6 from J; bases not matched to a gene: 6. In germline, CDR1 is SGDLS, CDR2 YYNGEE. This CDR3 is CASSVGGTGRAEAFF. CDR3 in DNA: TGTGCCAGCAGCGTAGGCGGGACAGGGAGGGCTGAAGCTTTCTTT.